One and the same sample provided the 9 T cell receptor beta chains below, sequenced in a study of T cells in Graves' hyperthyroidism and ophthalmopathy. TCR beta CDR3 regions were amplified from RNA transcripts. Initially, a first-round RT-PCR of the TCR CDR3 employed the HTBI primer set. Each CDR3 protein gets one entry after TCRdb re-called the multiplex PCR reads with MiXCR. Here the sample spans approximately 420,000 distinct CDR3 sequences, under 15% being singletons. Sequenced: blood. All receptors come from a woman aged 25 to 39 with Graves' hyperthyroidism.

There are a few counts of this clonotype. The chain uses TRBV5-1 and TRBJ2-7; D possibly corresponds to TRBD2 (5 bases). The V gene's germline CDR1 is SGHRS and CDR2 YFSETQ. Trimming left V 1 base short and J 4 bases short, with 12 bases between. The CDR3 spans 14 residues. The CDR3 reads CASSLIEGRYEQYF. In DNA form, the CDR3 reads TGCGCCAGCAGCTTGATAGAGGGAAGGTACGAGCAGTACTTC. Together with reference TRBV5-1 and TRBJ2-7, the CDR3 gives the full variable domain: KAGVTQTPRYLIKTRGQQVTLSCSPISGHRSVSWYQQTPGQGLQFLFEYFSETQRNKGNFPGRFSGRQFSNSRSEMNVSTLELGDSALYLCASSLIEGRYEQYFGPGTRLTVT.

V gene TRBV7-9 combines with J gene TRBJ1-4; a weak D match, TRBD1 (6 bases). Germline values: CDR1 SEHNR, CDR2 FQNEAQ (reference sequence). This CDR3 contains 13 residues. Trimming stripped 0 bases from V and 7 bases from J, with 6 bases between. CDR3 bases: TGTGCCAGCAGCTTAGCGGACAGTGAAAAACTGTTTTTT. Translating gives CASSLADSEKLFF.

This clonotype has a handful of counts. The rearrangement links TRBV27 to TRBJ1-2; D possibly corresponds to TRBD1 (5 bases). Trimming took off 2 bases at V and 7 bases at J, with 17 bases between the two ends. CDR1 is MNHEY, CDR2 SMNVEV, per germline (reference sequence). This CDR3 region has 15 residues. The CDR3 sequence is CASSLEGRRLFGYTF. In nucleotides, the CDR3 is TGTGCCAGCAGTTTAGAGGGGCGCAGATTGTTTGGCTACACCTTC.

This clonotype was recorded a few times. Relative to the germline gene, one junction end is altered; a read error may explain this. The rearrangement uses TRBV7-2 and TRBJ2-7; TRBD2 agrees at 8 bases. Germline V gene data show CDR1 as SGHTA and CDR2 as FQGNSA. The CDR3 covers 15 residues. CDR3 region: CAGSLPGGSTREQYF. CDR3 nucleotides: TGTGCCGGCAGCCTACCGGGGGGGAGTACCCGCGAGCAGTACTTC.

This clonotype was detected ten times or more. The rearrangement uses TRBV12-3 or TRBV12-4 and TRBJ1-1, with TRBD1 as a possible D gene (5 bases). The CDR3 length is 13 residues. V was shortened by 2 bases and J by 4 bases, with 8 bases between the two germline ends. The CDR3 DNA is TGTGCCAGCAGTTTACAGGGAGGCACTGAAGCTTTCTTT. Translated, it gives CASSLQGGTEAFF.

The rearrangement uses TRBV9 and TRBJ1-2; D is possibly TRBD1 (6 bases). Trimming left V 2 bases short and J 1 base short, with 9 bases between. The germline gives CDR1 SGDLS, CDR2 YYNGEE. This CDR3 is built from 14 residues. The CDR3 reads CASSVGGGNYGYTF. DNA of the CDR3: TGTGCCAGCAGCGTCGGAGGGGGTAACTATGGCTACACCTTC.

The table lists this clonotype with many counts. The V and J genes are TRBV10-3 and TRBJ2-3; 8 nucleotides agree with TRBD1. The germline V gene has CDR1 ENHRY and CDR2 SYGVKD. The J segment lost 3 bases and the V segment lost 3 bases, leaving 2 bases of the junction unmatched. The CDR3 contains 14 residues. DNA of the CDR3: TGTGCCATCAGTGATCAGGGGGCAACAGATACGCAGTATTTT. Translation: CAISDQGATDTQYF.

This clonotype was seen more than once but under ten times. The chain combines TRBV18 with TRBJ2-2; D is unclear. The CDR3 covers 14 residues. V was cut by 1 base and J by 0 bases, with 3 bases left in between. CDR1 and CDR2 from the germline V gene are KGHSH and LQKENI. CDR3 protein: CASSPRANTGELFF. The CDR3 nucleotides are TGTGCCAGCTCACCACGGGCGAACACCGGGGAGCTGTTTTTT.

With respect to this clonotype: This may be a read error: a much more frequent sequence differs by one nucleotide. The gene calls are TRBV27 and TRBJ1-5, with D uncertain. V gave up 7 bases and J gave up 6 bases, with 19 bases separating them. This CDR3 is 15 amino acids long. Germline V CDR1 and CDR2: MNHEY, SMNVEV (reference sequence). The CDR3 here is CASTFAPPGSQPQHF. CDR3 in DNA: TGTGCCAGCACTTTCGCTCCCCCCGGTAGTCAGCCCCAGCATTTT.